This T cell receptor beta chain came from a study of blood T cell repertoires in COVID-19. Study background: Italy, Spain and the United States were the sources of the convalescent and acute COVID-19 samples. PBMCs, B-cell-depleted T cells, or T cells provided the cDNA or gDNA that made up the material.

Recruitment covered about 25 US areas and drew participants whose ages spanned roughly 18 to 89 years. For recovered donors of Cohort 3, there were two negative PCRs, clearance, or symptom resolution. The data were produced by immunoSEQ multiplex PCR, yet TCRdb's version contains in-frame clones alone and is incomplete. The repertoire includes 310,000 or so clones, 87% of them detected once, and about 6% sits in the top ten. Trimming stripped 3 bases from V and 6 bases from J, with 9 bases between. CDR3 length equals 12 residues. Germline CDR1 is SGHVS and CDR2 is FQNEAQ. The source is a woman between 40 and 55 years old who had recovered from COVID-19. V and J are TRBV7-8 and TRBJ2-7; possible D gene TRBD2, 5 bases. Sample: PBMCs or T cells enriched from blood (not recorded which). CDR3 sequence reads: CASSFDGVEQYF. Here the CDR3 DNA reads TGTGCCAGCAGCTTTGACGGGGTCGAGCAGTACTTC.